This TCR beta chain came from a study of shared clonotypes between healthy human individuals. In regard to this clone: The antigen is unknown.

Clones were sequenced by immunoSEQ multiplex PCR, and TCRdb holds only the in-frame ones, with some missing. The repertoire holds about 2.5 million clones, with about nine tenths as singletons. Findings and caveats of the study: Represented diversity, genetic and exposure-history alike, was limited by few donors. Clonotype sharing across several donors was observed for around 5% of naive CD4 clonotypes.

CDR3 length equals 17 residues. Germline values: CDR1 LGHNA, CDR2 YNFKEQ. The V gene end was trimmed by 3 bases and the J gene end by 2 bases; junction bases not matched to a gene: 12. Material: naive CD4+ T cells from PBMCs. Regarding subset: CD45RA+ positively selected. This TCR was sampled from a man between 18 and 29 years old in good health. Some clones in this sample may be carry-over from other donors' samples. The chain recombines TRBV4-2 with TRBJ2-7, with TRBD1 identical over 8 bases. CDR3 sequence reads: CASSQHNVQGGTYEQYF. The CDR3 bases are TGTGCCAGCAGCCAGCACAACGTACAGGGGGGCACCTACGAGCAGTACTTC.